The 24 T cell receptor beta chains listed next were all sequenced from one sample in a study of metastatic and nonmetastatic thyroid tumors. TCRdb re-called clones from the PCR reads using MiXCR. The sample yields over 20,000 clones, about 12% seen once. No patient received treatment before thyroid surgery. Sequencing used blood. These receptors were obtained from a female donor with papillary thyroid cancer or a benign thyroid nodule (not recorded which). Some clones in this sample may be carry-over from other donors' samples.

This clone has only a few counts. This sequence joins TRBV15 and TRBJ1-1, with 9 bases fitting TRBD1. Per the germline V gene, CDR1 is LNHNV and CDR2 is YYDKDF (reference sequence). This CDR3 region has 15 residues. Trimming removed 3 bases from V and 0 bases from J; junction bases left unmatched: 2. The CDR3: CATSRDRGMNTEAFF. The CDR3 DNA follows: TGTGCCACCAGCAGGGACAGGGGAATGAACACTGAAGCTTTCTTT. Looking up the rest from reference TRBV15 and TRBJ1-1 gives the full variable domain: DAMVIQNPRYQVTQFGKPVTLSCSQTLNHNVMYWYQQKSSQAPKLLFHYYDKDFNNEADTPDNFQSRRPNTSFCFLDIRSPGLGDTAMYLCATSRDRGMNTEAFFGQGTRLTVV.

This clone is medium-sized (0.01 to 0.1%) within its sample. CDR3 DNA sequence: TGTGCCAGCAGGCCATCCGGTTATAGCAATCAGCCCCAGCATTTT. This gives the protein CASRPSGYSNQPQHF. This rearrangement joins TRBV6-2 or TRBV6-3 to TRBJ1-5; no reliable D call. Germline V lookup: CDR1 MNHEY, CDR2 SVGEGT. CDR3 length equals 15 residues. The V end was cut by 6 bases, the J end by 0 bases, with 12 bases between.

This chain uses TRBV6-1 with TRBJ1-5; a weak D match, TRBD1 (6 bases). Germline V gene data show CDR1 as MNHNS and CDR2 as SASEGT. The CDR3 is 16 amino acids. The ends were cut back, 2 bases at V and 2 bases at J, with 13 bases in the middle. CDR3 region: CASSEWGGEGNQPQHF. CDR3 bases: TGTGCCAGCAGTGAATGGGGGGGCGAGGGCAATCAGCCCCAGCATTTT.

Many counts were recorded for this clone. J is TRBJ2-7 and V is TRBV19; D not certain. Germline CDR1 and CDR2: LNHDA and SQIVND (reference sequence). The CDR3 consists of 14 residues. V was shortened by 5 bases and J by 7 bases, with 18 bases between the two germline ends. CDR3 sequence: CASSPKVGRVEQYF. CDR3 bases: TGTGCCAGTAGTCCCAAGGTTGGAAGGGTTGAGCAGTACTTC.

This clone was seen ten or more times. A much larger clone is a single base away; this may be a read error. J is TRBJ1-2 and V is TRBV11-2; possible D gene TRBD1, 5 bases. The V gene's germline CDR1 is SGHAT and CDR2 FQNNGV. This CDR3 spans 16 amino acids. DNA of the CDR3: TGTGCCGGCAGCGGGGACCTGAAGACGACACTCTATGGCTACACCTTC. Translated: CAGSGDLKTTLYGYTF. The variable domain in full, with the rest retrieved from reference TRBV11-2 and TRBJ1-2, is EAGVAQSPRYKIIEKRQSVAFWCNPISGHATLYWYQQILGQGPKLLIQFQNNGVVDDSQLPKDRFSAERLKGVDSTLKIQPAKLEDSAVYLCAGSGDLKTTLYGYTFGSGTRLTVV.

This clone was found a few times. The CDR3 loop reads CASSLFGTGGDTEAFF. CDR3 nucleotides: TGTGCCAGCAGTTTATTCGGGACAGGGGGCGACACTGAAGCTTTCTTT. The gene calls are TRBV28 and TRBJ1-1; TRBD1 agrees at 12 bases. Germline CDR1 is MDHEN and CDR2 is SYDVKM. Trimming took 1 base from V and 3 from J; bases not matched to a gene: 3. The CDR3 runs to 16 residues.

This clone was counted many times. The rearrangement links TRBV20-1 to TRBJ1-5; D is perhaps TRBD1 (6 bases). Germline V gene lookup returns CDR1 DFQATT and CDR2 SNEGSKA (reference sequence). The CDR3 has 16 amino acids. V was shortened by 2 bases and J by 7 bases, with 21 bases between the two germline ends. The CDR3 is CSARPLRGGAAQPQHF. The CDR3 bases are TGCAGTGCTAGACCCCTAAGGGGGGGGGCGGCCCAGCCCCAGCATTTT.

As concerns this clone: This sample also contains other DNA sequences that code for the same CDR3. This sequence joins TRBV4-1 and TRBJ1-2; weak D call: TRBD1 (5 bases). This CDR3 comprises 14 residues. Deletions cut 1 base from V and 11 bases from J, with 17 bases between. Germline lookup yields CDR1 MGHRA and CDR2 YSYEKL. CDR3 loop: CASSQGGVRDGYTF. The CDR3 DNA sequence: TGCGCCAGCAGCCAAGGGGGCGTACGGGACGGTTACACCTTC.

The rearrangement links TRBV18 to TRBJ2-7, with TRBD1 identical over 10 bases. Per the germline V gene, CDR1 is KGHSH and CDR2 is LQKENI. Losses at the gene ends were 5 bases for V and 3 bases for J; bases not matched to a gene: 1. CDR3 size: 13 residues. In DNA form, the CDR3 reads TGTGCCAGCTCAGGACAGGGGGGCTACGAGCAGTACTTC. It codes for CASSGQGGYEQYF.

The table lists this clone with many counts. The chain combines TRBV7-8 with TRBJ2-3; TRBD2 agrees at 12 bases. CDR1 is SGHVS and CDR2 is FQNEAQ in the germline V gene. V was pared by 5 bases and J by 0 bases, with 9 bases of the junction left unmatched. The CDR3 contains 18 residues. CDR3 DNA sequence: TGTGCCAGCAGCCCTTACTTCGGACTAGCGGGGAGCACAGATACGCAGTATTTT. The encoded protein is CASSPYFGLAGSTDTQYF.

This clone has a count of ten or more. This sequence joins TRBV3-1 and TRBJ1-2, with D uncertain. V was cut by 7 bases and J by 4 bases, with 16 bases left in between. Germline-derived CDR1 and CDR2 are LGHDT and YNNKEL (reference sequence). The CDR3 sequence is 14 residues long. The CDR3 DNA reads TGTGCCAGCACCCCTACACTACAGAGCTATGGCTACACCTTC. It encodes CASTPTLQSYGYTF. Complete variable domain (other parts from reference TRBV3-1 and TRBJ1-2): DTAVSQTPKYLVTQMGNDKSIKCEQNLGHDTMYWYKQDSKKFLKIMFSYNNKELIINETVPNRFSPKSPDKAHLNLHINSLELGDSAVYFCASTPTLQSYGYTFGSGTRLTVV.

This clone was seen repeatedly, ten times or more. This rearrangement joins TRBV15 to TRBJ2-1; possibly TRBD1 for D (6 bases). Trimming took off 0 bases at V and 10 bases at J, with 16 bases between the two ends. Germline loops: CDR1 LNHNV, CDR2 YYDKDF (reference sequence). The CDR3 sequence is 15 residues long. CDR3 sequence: CATSRDRGIGQEQFF. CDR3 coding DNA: TGTGCCACCAGCAGAGATAGGGGAATAGGACAGGAGCAGTTCTTC.

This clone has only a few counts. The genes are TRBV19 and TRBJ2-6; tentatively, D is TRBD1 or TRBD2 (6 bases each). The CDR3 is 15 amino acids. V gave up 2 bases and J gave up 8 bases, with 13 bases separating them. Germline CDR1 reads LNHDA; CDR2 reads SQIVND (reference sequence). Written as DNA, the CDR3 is TGTGCCAGTAGTATACGGGGGCAATGGACCAACGTCCTGACTTTC. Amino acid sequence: CASSIRGQWTNVLTF.

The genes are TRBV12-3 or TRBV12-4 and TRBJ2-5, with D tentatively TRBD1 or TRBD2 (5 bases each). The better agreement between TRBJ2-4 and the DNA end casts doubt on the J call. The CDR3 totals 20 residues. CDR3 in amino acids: CASSLGGRGVLSRAKNIQYF. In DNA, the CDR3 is TGTGCCAGCAGTTTAGGGGGAAGAGGGGTACTCAGTAGGGCCAAAAACATTCAGTACTTC.

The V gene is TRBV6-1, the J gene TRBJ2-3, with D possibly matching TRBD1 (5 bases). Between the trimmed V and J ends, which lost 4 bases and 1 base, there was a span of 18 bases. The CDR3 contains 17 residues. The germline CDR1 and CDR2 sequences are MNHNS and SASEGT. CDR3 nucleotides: TGTGCCAGCAGTGGCCCGACAGTGGGTGTCTGCACAGATACGCAGTATTTT. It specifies CASSGPTVGVCTDTQYF.

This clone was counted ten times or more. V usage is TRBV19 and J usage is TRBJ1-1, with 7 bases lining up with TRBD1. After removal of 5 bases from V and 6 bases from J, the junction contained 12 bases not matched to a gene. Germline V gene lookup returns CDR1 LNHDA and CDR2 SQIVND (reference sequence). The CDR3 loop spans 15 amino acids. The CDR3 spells CASSPRQGGVAEAFF. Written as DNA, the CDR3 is TGTGCCAGTAGTCCACGACAAGGGGGCGTCGCTGAAGCTTTCTTT.

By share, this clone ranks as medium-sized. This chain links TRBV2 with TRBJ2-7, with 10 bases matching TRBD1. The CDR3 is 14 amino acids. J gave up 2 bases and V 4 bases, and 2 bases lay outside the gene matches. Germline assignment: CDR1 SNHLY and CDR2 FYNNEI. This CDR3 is CASSGQGATYEQYF. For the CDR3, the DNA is TGTGCCAGCAGTGGACAGGGGGCTACCTACGAGCAGTACTTC.

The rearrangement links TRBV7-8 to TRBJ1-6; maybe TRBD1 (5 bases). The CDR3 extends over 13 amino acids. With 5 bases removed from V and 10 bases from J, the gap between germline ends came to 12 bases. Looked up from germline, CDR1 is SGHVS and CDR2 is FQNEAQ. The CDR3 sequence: CASSMKWDSPLHF. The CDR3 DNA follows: TGTGCCAGCAGCATGAAGTGGGACTCACCCCTCCACTTT.

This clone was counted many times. The CDR3 nucleotides read TGTGCCAGCAGTAACGGCTACGAGCAGTACTTC. Translated: CASSNGYEQYF. The gene calls are TRBV11-3 and TRBJ2-7, with D uncertain. The germline V gene encodes CDR1 SGHNT and CDR2 YENEEA. CDR3 length: 11 amino acids. V dropped 6 bases and J dropped 3 bases, with 6 bases sitting between them.

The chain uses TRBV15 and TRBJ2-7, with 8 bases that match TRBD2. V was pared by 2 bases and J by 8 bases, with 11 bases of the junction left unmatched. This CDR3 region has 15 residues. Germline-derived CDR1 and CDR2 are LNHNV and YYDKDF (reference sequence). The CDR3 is CATSRKRESHSQQYF. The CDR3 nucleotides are TGTGCCACCAGCAGAAAGCGGGAGAGCCACTCTCAGCAGTACTTC.

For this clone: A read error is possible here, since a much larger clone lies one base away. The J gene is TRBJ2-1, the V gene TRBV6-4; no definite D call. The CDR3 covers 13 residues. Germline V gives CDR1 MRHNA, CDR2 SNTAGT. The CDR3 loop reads CVSSESTATEQFF. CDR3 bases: TGTGTCAGCAGTGAGAGCACCGCGACGGAGCAGTTCTTC.

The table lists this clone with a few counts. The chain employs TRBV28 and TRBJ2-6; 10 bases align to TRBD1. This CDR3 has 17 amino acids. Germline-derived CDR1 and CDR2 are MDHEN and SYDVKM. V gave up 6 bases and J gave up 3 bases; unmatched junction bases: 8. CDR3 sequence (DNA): TGTGCCAGCAGGTGTGGGACAGGGGTACATGGGGCCAACGTCCTGACTTTC. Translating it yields CASRCGTGVHGANVLTF.

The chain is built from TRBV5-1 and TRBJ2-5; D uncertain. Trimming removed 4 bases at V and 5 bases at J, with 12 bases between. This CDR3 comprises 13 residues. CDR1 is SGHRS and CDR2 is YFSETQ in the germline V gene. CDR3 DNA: TGCGCCAGCAGCGTAAGCTGGCGGGAGACCCAGTACTTC. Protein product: CASSVSWRETQYF.

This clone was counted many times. DNA of the CDR3: TGTGCCAGCAGCCGACAGACTGGGGCCAACGTCCTGACTTTC. Amino acids: CASSRQTGANVLTF. V is TRBV11-2 and J is TRBJ2-6; D perhaps matches TRBD1 (5 bases). CDR1 is SGHAT and CDR2 is FQNNGV in the germline V gene. There are 14 residues in the CDR3. V was trimmed by 5 bases and J by 2 bases, leaving 7 bases between them.